This TCR beta chain came from a study of cytomegalovirus exposure and HLA in healthy donors. The CDR3 length is 17 residues. The germline CDR1 and CDR2 sequences are LNHNV and YYDKDF (reference sequence). The ends were cut back, 0 bases at V and 5 bases at J, with 19 bases in the middle. Amplification used 60 Vbeta primers and 13 Jbeta primers. Measured with immunoSEQ multiplex PCR; TCRdb has only the in-frame clones, and not every one. The repertoire holds 120,000 to 150,000 clones, 68% seen once, with 4% to 5.5% in the top ten. This rearrangement joins TRBV15 to TRBJ2-5, with D perhaps matching TRBD2 (5 bases). This sequence was found in a man in his 60s in good health and CMV-seronegative. What was sequenced was PBMCs. The DNA for the CDR3 is TGTGCCACCAGCAGAGATCGCGGTGTGGGAGCTTCTGAGACCCAGTACTTC. Residues: CATSRDRGVGASETQYF.